The rows below give T cell receptor beta chains drawn from one sample of a study of patients and donors after allogeneic stem cell transplantation. TCRdb re-analysed the RT-PCR reads in MiXCR, keeping a single row per CDR3 protein. The sample lists 150,000 to 250,000 distinct CDR3 sequences; around 41% were seen once. Sequencing was done on a sample of blood, either unsorted or a sorted T cell fraction (not recorded which). Every receptor here comes from a human donor who was either an allogeneic HSCT recipient or a stem cell or donor lymphocyte infusion donor (not recorded which). It is not recorded whose cells these are; they may come from a transplant donor. The CDR3 runs from the conserved cysteine through the conserved F or W. A D gene is named only where the DNA matches it firmly. Only some rows state a clone size, as once, few, many or a class for expanded clones.

CDR3nt,CDR3aa,d_gene,len,j_gene,abundance,v_gene
TGTGCCAGCAGCCCTGAACCGAGGCCGCGTAATGAAAAACTGTTTTTT,CASSPEPRPRNEKLFF,NA,16,TRBJ1-4,few,TRBV6-6
TGTGCCAGCAGCGTGGGACTGGAAGAGCAGTTCTTC,CASSVGLEEQFF,NA,12,TRBJ2-1,once,TRBV9
TGCGCCAGCAGCTTGACACAGAAAGGCACTGAAGCTTTCTTT,CASSLTQKGTEAFF,NA,14,TRBJ1-1,NA,TRBV5-1
TGTGCCACCAGTGATCCGGGACAGGGGACGGCTTTCTTT,CATSDPGQGTAFF,TRBD1,13,TRBJ1-1,NA,TRBV24-1
TGTGCCAGCACCGGGACAGTTGGGAAACTGTTTTTT,CASTGTVGKLFF,TRBD1,12,TRBJ1-4,NA,TRBV2
TGCGCCAGCAGACCGGGACAGGGGGGACCAGATACGCAGTATTTT,CASRPGQGGPDTQYF,TRBD1,15,TRBJ2-3,few,TRBV5-1
TGTGCCAGCAGTGACGTGGGGGAAGCCTACAATGAGCAGTTCTTC,CASSDVGEAYNEQFF,NA,15,TRBJ2-1,few,TRBV6-4
TGCAGTGCTCCCGACAGGACCGCTGACTATGGCTACACCTTC,CSAPDRTADYGYTF,NA,14,TRBJ1-2,few,TRBV20-1
TGTGCCAGCAGCCCGTTAACAACTAGGAATTCACCCCTCCACTTT,CASSPLTTRNSPLHF,NA,15,TRBJ1-6,once,TRBV14
TGTGCCAGCAGTTACTCGACCTATGGACTAGCGGGAGAAGATACGCAGTATTTT,CASSYSTYGLAGEDTQYF,TRBD2,18,TRBJ2-3,NA,TRBV6-2/TRBV6-3
TGTGCCAGCAGTTCTGCCCTGGGGGGTGAGCAGTTCTTC,CASSSALGGEQFF,NA,13,TRBJ2-1,few,TRBV12-3/TRBV12-4
TGTGCCAGCAGTTCCGGGACAGGGATTTATAATTCACCCCTCCACTTT,CASSSGTGIYNSPLHF,TRBD1,16,TRBJ1-6,few,TRBV12-3/TRBV12-4
TGTGCCAGCAGGCGGACAGGGGGCGAGACCCAGTACTTC,CASRRTGGETQYF,TRBD1,13,TRBJ2-5,NA,TRBV12-3/TRBV12-4
TGTGCCAGCAGTTACTCCCGGGACAGAATGTACGAGCAGTACTTC,CASSYSRDRMYEQYF,TRBD1,15,TRBJ2-7,once,TRBV6-5
TGTGCCAGCAGTTTAGAGGGGTATGAAGCTTTCTTT,CASSLEGYEAFF,NA,12,TRBJ1-1,few,TRBV28
TGCGCCAGCAGCCAAGGGGCCGATGAGCAGTTCTTC,CASSQGADEQFF,NA,12,TRBJ2-1,few,TRBV4-1
TGTGCCAGCGGAGGGGTTGGCAATCAGCCCCAGCATTTT,CASGGVGNQPQHF,NA,13,TRBJ1-5,NA,TRBV12-3/TRBV12-4
TGTGCCAGCAGTTTGTCTGGGGGTGCGAACACCATATATTTT,CASSLSGGANTIYF,NA,14,TRBJ1-3,few,TRBV12-3/TRBV12-4
TGTGCCAGCAGCTCCCAGGGCCACTTCTACAATGAGCAGTTCTTC,CASSSQGHFYNEQFF,NA,15,TRBJ2-1,NA,TRBV5-6
TGTGCCAGCAGTTTAAAGAGAGGGAACACTGAAGCTTTCTTT,CASSLKRGNTEAFF,NA,14,TRBJ1-1,few,TRBV12-3/TRBV12-4
TGTGCCAGCAGCCCTCAATATAGCAATCAGCCCCAGCATTTT,CASSPQYSNQPQHF,NA,14,TRBJ1-5,NA,TRBV6-5